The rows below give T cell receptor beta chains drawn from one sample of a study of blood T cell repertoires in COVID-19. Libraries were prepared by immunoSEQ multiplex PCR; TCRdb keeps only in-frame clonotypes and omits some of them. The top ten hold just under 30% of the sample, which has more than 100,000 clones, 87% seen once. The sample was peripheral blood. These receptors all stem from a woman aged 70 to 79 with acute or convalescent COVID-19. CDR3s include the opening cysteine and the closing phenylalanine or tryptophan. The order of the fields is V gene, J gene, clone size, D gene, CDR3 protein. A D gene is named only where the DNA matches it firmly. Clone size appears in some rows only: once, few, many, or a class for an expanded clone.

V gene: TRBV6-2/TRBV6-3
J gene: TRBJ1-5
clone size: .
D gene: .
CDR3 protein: CASSSGTRGPAQHF

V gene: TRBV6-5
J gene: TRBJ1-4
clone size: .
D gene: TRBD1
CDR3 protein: CASSYGAGTGDEKLFF

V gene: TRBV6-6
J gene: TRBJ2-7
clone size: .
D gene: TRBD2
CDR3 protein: CASSYSELAGSYEQYF

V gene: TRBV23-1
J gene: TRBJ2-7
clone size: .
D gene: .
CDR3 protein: CASSQSAGYEDYEQYF

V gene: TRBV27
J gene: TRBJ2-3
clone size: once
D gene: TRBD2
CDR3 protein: CASRRGLATDTQYF

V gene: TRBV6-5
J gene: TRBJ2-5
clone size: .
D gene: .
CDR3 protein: CASSYSTGTGQETQYF

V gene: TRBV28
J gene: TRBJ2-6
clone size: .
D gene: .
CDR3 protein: CATGGSGANVLTF

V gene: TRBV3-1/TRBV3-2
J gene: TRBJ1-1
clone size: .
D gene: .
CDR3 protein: CASSQVPNAAFF

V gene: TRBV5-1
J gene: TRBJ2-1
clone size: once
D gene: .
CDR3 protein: CASSLMTQGPDNEQFF

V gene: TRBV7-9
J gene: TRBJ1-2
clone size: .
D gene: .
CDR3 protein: CASSRRGGLRFNYGYTF

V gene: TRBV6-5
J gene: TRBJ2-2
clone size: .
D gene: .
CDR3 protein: CASRQGNTGELFF

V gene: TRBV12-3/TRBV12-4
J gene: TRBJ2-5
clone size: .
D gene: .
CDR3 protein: CASSLFVETQYF

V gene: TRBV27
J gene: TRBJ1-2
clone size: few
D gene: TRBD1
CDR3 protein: CASSSGTGGYGYTF

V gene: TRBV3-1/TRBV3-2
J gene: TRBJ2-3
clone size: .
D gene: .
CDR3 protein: CASSPRRGQADTQYF

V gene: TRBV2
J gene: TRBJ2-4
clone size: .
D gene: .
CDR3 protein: CASTNLGGGNIQYF

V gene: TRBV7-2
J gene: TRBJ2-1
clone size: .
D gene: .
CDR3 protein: CASSPREPNEQFF

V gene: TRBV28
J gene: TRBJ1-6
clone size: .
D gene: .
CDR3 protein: CASRTVTNSPLHF

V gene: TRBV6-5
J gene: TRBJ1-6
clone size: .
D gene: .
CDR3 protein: CASRDLGQWGEPLHF

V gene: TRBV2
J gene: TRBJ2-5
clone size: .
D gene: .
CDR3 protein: CASSEGGANKETQYF

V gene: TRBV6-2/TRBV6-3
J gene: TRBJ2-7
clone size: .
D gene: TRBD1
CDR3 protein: CASSYRDRDEQYF

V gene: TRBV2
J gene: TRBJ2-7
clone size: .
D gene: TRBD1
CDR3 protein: CASRVTGTAYEQYF

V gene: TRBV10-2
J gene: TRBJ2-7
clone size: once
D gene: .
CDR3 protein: CASSERRGPSYEQYF

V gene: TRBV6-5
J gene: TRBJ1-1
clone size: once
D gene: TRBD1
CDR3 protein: CASSPRGLMNTEAFF

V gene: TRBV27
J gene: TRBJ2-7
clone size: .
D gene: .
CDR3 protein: CASSPSINSYEQYF

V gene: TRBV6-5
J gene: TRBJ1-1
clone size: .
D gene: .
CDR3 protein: CASSYRQNTEAFF

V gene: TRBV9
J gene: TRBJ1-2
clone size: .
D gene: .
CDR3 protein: CASSAHRINYGYTF

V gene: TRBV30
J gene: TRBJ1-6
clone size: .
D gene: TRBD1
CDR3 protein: CAWSRAGGWAPLHF

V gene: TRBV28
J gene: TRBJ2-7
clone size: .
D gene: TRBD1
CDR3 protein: CASSSPDRGASYEQYF

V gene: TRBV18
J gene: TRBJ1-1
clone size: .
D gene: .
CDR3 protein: CASSPGDRKFF

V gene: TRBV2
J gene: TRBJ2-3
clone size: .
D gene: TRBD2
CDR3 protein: CASSRTSGGRTDTQYF

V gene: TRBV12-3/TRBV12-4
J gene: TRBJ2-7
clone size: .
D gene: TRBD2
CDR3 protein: CASRLAGGYEQYF

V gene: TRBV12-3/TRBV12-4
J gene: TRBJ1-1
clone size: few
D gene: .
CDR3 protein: CACLGAGVTEAFF

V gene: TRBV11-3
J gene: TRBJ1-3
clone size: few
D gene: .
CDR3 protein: CASSPSGWQTLSGNTIYF

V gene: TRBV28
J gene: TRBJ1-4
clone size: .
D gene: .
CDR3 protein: CASSYSFRGGNEKLFF

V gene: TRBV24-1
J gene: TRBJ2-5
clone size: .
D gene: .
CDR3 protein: CATSDLTGSQETQYF

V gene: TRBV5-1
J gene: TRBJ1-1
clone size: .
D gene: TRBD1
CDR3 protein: CASGRQGATEAFF

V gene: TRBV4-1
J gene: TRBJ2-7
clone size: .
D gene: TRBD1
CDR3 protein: CASSQEGGRSYEQYF

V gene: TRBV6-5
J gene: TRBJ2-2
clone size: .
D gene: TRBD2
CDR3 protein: CASESAGGNTGELFF

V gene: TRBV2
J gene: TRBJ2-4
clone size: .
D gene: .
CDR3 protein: CASSYDIAKNIQYF

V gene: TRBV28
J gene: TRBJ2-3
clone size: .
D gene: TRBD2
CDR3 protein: CASSWPHLAGGGDTQYF

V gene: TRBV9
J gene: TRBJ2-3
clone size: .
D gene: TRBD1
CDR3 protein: CASSVFPQGADTQCF

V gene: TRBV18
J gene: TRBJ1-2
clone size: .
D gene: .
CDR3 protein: CASSPPEGPTNYGYTF

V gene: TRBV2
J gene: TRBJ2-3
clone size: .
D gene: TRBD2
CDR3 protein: CATHTGVAGGPDTQYF

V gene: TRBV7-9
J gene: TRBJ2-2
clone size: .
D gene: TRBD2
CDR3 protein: CASSNWLAGANTGELFF

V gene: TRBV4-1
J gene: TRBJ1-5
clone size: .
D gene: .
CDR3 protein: CASSQYSPSNQPQHF

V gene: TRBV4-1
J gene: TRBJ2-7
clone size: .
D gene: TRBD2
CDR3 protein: CASSPSLVTSELRGQYF

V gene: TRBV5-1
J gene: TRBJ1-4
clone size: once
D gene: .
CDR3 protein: CASSLALTAGEKLFF

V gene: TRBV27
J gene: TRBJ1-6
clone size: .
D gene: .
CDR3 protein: CASSEGQPGIKRGSPLHF

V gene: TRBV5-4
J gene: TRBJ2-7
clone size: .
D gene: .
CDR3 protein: CASSQESPYEQYF

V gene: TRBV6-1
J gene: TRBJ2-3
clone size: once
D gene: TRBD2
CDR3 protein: CASSDLPGGDFTDTQYF

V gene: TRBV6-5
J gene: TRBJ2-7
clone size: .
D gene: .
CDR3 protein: CASSYSSDMGYEQYF

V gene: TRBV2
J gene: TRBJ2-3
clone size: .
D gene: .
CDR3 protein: CASLGIWTGNTDTQYF

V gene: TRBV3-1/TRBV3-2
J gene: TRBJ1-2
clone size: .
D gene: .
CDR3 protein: CASSQGFGDSYGYTF

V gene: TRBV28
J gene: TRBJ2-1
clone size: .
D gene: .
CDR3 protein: CASTPTGQGSNEQFF